A selection of T cell receptor beta chains follows, all from one sample in a study of T cells in localized non-small cell lung cancer. Using immunoSEQ multiplex PCR, the repertoire was profiled, and TCRdb retains in-frame clones only, with some absent. Counted here are about 26,000 clones, around 85% occurring once; the ten biggest clones make up approximately 10%. Sequencing used peripheral blood, obtained before any cancer treatment. These receptor sequences come from a man aged 40 to 69 with stage III squamous cell lung carcinoma. Both conserved end residues are part of each CDR3. Fields, in order: D gene, J gene, clone size, V gene, CDR3 DNA, CDR3 protein. A D gene is named only where the DNA matches it firmly. Size values are once, few and many counts, or a class for expanded clones, and some rows have none.

>-|TRBJ2-3|-|TRBV18
TGTGCCAGCTCACCACGTGAAATCACAGATACGCAGTATTTT
CASSPREITDTQYF
>TRBD1|TRBJ2-1|-|TRBV5-6
TGTGCCAGCAGCAAGGGACAGGGGGCAAATTCCTACAATGAGCAGTTCTTC
CASSKGQGANSYNEQFF
>-|TRBJ2-2|-|TRBV29-1
TGCAGCGTTGAACTAAAGGACACGCCTCTGGGGCTGTTTTTT
CSVELKDTPLGLFF
>-|TRBJ1-1|-|TRBV11-2
TGTGCCAGCAGCTTAGGTCGGGAGGAGAACACTGAAGCTTTCTTT
CASSLGREENTEAFF
>-|TRBJ1-2|-|TRBV5-4
TGTGCCAGCAGCCAGGGACTTAACTATGGCTACACCTTC
CASSQGLNYGYTF
>-|TRBJ2-3|-|TRBV30
TGTGCCTGTGGGGGCCGGGGGCGCGCAGATACGCAGTATTTT
CACGGRGRADTQYF
>TRBD2|TRBJ2-5|-|TRBV10-3
TGTGCCATCAGTCGGGGGGAAGAGACCCAGTACTTC
CAISRGEETQYF
>-|TRBJ2-7|-|TRBV6-1
TGTGCCAGCAGTGAATATCGCTTGGGGCGCTACGAGCAGTACTTC
CASSEYRLGRYEQYF
>-|TRBJ2-1|-|TRBV10-2
TGCGCCAGCAGCCTACCTATTATGGGGGAGGCTCCATCAGATCGGGTCAGCTCCTACAATGAGCAGTTCTTC
CASSLPIMGEAPSDRVSSYNEQFF
>-|TRBJ1-2|-|TRBV2
TGTGCCAGCAGTGAAGAAAGGCGCTATGGCTACACCTTC
CASSEERRYGYTF
>-|TRBJ2-7|few|TRBV5-4
TGTGCCAGCAGCTTAGACGGAGGGGCCCACGAGCAGTACTTC
CASSLDGGAHEQYF
>-|TRBJ2-7|-|TRBV11-2
TGTGCCAGCAGCATCTCCTACGAGCAGTACTTC
CASSISYEQYF